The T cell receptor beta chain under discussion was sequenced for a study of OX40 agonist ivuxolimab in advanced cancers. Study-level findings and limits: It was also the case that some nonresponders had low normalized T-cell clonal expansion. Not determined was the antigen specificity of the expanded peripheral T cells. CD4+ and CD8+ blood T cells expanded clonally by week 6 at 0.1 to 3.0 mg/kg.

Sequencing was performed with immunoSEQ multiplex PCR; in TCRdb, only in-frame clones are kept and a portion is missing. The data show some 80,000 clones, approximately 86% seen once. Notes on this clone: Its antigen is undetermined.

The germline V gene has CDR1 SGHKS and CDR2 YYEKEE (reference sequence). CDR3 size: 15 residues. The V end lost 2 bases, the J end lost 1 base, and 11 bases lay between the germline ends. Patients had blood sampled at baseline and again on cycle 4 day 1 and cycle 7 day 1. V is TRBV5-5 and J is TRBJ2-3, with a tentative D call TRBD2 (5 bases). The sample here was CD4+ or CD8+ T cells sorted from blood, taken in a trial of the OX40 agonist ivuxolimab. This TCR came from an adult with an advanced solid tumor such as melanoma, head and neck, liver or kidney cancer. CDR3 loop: CASSFSGLRTDTQYF. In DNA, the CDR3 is TGTGCCAGCAGCTTTTCAGGACTTCGCACAGATACGCAGTATTTT.